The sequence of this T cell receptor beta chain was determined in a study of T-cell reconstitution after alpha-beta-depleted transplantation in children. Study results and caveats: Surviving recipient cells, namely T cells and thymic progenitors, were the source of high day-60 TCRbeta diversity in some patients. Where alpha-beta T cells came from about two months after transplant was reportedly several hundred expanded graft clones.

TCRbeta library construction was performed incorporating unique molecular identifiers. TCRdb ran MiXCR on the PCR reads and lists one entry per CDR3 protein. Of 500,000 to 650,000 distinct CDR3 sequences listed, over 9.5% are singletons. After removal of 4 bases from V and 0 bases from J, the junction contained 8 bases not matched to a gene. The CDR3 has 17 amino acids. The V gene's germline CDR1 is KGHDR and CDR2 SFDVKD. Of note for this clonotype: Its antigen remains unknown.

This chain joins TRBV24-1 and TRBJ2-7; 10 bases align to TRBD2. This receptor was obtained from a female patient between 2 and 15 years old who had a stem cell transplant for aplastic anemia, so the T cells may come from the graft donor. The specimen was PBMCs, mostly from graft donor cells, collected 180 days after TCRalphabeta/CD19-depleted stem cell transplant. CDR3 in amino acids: CATSETGLAVASYEQYF. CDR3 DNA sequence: TGTGCCACCAGTGAGACTGGACTAGCGGTTGCCTCCTACGAGCAGTACTTC.